These 9 T cell receptor beta chains originate from one sample sequenced in a study of blood T cell repertoires in COVID-19 (dated by TCRdb to the early 2020s). Library method: the immunoSEQ multiplex PCR assay. The immuneACCESS repertoire file appears here via TCRdb, limited to in-frame rearrangements. These files lack a portion of the clones; in checked studies, under half of the deficit traces to unresolved V genes, and the cause of the others is not known. The sample records 210,000 or so clones, 65% to 85% of which are singletons. The top ten hold about 1.3% of the sample. The specimen was peripheral blood. Every receptor here comes from a woman in her twenties or thirties with COVID-19, enrolled during active disease.

The chain uses TRBV13 and TRBJ2-5, with 15 positions matching TRBD2. The CDR3 is 21 residues long. CDR1 and CDR2 (germline): PRHDT, FYEKMQ (reference sequence). Unmatched junction bases numbered 16, after V lost 1 base and J lost 4 bases. The CDR3 nucleotides read TGTGCCAGCAGCTTAGCCTCTTGGACTAGCGGGGGGGCGGGGCCGACAGAGACCCAGTACTTC. It translates to CASSLASWTSGGAGPTETQYF. The entire variable domain, with the rest obtained from reference TRBV13 and TRBJ2-5, is as follows: AAGVIQSPRHLIKEKRETATLKCYPIPRHDTVYWYQQGPGQDPQFLISFYEKMQSDKGSIPDRFSAQQFSDYHSELNMSSLELGDSALYFCASSLASWTSGGAGPTETQYFGPGTRLLVL.

The chain uses TRBV7-5 and TRBJ1-4; the D call TRBD1 from the table was never checked on the DNA. TRBV7-5 corresponds to a pseudogene. This CDR3 comprises 15 residues. CDR3 region: CVRSPSGNAGEKLFF. Here the CDR3 DNA reads TGTGTCAGAAGCCCGAGTGGGAACGCAGGGGAAAAACTGTTTTTT.

This clone was found once. The chain uses TRBV18 and TRBJ1-3, with 7 bases lining up with TRBD1. The ends lost 5 bases at V and 0 bases at J; junction bases unmatched: 10. Germline V gene sequence: CDR1 KGHSH, CDR2 LQKENI. This CDR3 is built from 17 residues. The CDR3 is CASSAGQLSTSGNTIYF. The CDR3, as DNA: TGTGCCAGCTCAGCGGGACAGCTTTCTACCTCTGGAAACACCATATATTTT.

The chain joins TRBV7-3 to TRBJ2-2; D gene ambiguous. This CDR3 region has 14 residues. V shed 1 base and J shed 2 bases, with 5 bases lying between them. The germline V gene has CDR1 SGHTA and CDR2 FQGTGA. CDR3 in DNA: TGTGCCAGCAGCTTAATCCCAAACACCGGGGAGCTGTTTTTT. Its protein product is CASSLIPNTGELFF.

The chain links TRBV9 to TRBJ1-2; the D gene is possibly TRBD1 (5 bases). The CDR3 is made up of 14 amino acids. The V end was cut by 0 bases, the J end by 7 bases, with 13 bases between. From germline, CDR1 is SGDLS and CDR2 YYNGEE. CDR3 amino acids: CASSVEWAGFGYTF. The CDR3 nucleotides are TGTGCCAGCAGCGTAGAGTGGGCAGGGTTTGGCTACACCTTC.

The chain uses TRBV4-2 and TRBJ2-3; a possible D gene is TRBD2 (6 bases). V was pared by 4 bases and J by 5 bases, with 19 bases between. The CDR3 is 16 residues long. CDR1 LGHNA and CDR2 YNFKEQ come from the germline V gene. CDR3: CASSLLDGGGGDTQYF. CDR3 DNA sequence: TGTGCCAGCAGCCTCCTTGATGGGGGAGGCGGAGATACGCAGTATTTT.

This sequence joins TRBV29-1 and TRBJ1-2; 9 bases map to TRBD1. The CDR3 has 13 amino acids. V dropped 5 bases and J dropped 4; count of bases not matched to a gene: 5. Germline CDR1 and CDR2: SQVTM and ANQGSEA. The DNA of the CDR3 is TGCAGCGTTACAGGGGGCGCGGGCTATGGCTACACCTTC. This gives the protein CSVTGGAGYGYTF.

J is TRBJ2-1 and V is TRBV27, with 10 bases that match TRBD2. CDR1 is MNHEY, CDR2 SMNVEV, per germline (reference sequence). This CDR3 is 17 amino acids long. V shed 6 bases and J 3 bases; nucleotides not matched to a gene: 11. CDR3 residues: CASRFSPASGSYNEQFF. CDR3 DNA: TGTGCCAGCAGGTTTTCCCCCGCTAGCGGGAGCTACAATGAGCAGTTCTTC.

The J gene is TRBJ2-7, the V gene TRBV21-1; the table's TRBD2 call for D was not verified on the DNA. TRBV21-1 is noted as a pseudogene. This CDR3 has 22 residues. The CDR3 loop reads CASSKGQQGIGTSGTKGYEQYF. The CDR3 coding sequence is TGTGCCAGCAGCAAAGGTCAACAGGGTATAGGTACTAGCGGGACCAAAGGCTACGAGCAGTACTTC.